This entry lists 20 T cell receptor beta chains sequenced from one sample in a study of T-cell memory formation after mild COVID-19. MiXCR, run by TCRdb on the 5' RACE reads, gives a single entry per CDR3 protein. The repertoire holds 300,000 to 350,000 distinct CDR3 sequences, with 10% to 15% as singletons. Sequencing was carried out using PBMCs or a T cell subset sorted from them (not recorded which). The receptors originated from a man aged 18 to 29 who had mild COVID-19 (a few samples of this study predate the infection). Cell type and time point are not known.

This clonotype was counted only a few times. J is TRBJ2-1 and V is TRBV5-1; tentative D call: TRBD2 (5 bases). V dropped 2 bases and J dropped 6 bases, with 15 bases sitting between them. The CDR3 has 15 amino acids. CDR1 and CDR2 (germline): SGHRS, YFSETQ. CDR3 nucleotides: TGCGCCAGCAGCTTTGGGAGTGTAATCAGCAATGAGCAGTTCTTC. This encodes CASSFGSVISNEQFF.

Comments on this clonotype: A much larger clone lies one base from this, so it may be a read error. The rearrangement links TRBV5-1 to TRBJ2-3, with D maybe TRBD1 (6 bases). This CDR3 has 14 residues. In germline, CDR1 is SGHRS, CDR2 YFSETQ. Trimming stripped 7 bases from V and 4 bases from J, with 16 bases between. Written as DNA, the CDR3 is TGCGCCAGCTGCCCCCTCTCAGGGGCAGATACGCAGTATTTT. This encodes CASCPLSGADTQYF.

The J gene is TRBJ1-2, the V gene TRBV24-1; D is perhaps TRBD1 (6 bases). The CDR3 covers 13 residues. The V end was cut by 7 bases, the J end by 8 bases, with 16 bases between. Germline assignment: CDR1 KGHDR and CDR2 SFDVKD. The CDR3 DNA reads as TGTGCCACCAGCGGTACCAGGGGTGGAGGCTACACCTTC. It codes for CATSGTRGGGYTF.

There are many counts of this clonotype. The chain has TRBV7-8 and TRBJ1-5; no firm D call. The CDR3 has 14 residues. Germline lookup yields CDR1 SGHVS and CDR2 FQNEAQ. Trimming shortened V by 4 bases and J by 4 bases, and 11 bases separated the two germline ends. The CDR3 reads CASSSAGGNQPQHF. The CDR3 DNA reads as TGTGCCAGCAGCTCGGCGGGTGGGAATCAGCCCCAGCATTTT.

V is TRBV2 and J is TRBJ1-1; D is ambiguous. V lost 6 bases and J 11 bases, leaving 25 bases between the germline ends. Germline loops: CDR1 SNHLY, CDR2 FYNNEI. The CDR3 length is 15 residues. CDR3 sequence: CASSDTAGVGSSAFF. The CDR3 DNA reads as TGTGCCAGCAGCGATACGGCCGGGGTTGGAAGTTCTGCTTTCTTT.

This clonotype was observed once. V and J are TRBV25-1 and TRBJ2-5, with D unresolved. This CDR3 has 13 residues. Looked up from germline, CDR1 is MGHDK and CDR2 is SYGVNS. V was clipped by 1 base and J by 4 bases, with 7 bases between them. The CDR3 sequence is CASSELVRETQYF. Written as DNA, the CDR3 is TGTGCCAGCAGTGAATTGGTCCGAGAGACCCAGTACTTC.

This clonotype came up a few times. The gene calls are TRBV3-1 and TRBJ2-1; 8 bases fit TRBD2. The CDR3 runs 16 residues. The ends lost 2 bases at V and 0 bases at J; junction bases unmatched: 3. Germline V gives CDR1 LGHDT, CDR2 YNNKEL (reference sequence). CDR3 loop: CASSQPAGGSYNEQFF. CDR3 nucleotide sequence: TGTGCCAGCAGCCAACCCGCGGGGGGCTCCTACAATGAGCAGTTCTTC.

J is TRBJ2-1 and V is TRBV27; D call uncertain. This CDR3 contains 14 residues. The V end was cut by 5 bases, the J end by 0 bases, with 8 bases between. Germline values: CDR1 MNHEY, CDR2 SMNVEV (reference sequence). DNA of the CDR3: TGTGCCAGCAGTCCGAAGAGCTCCTACAATGAGCAGTTCTTC. It codes for CASSPKSSYNEQFF.

In this sample, this clonotype turned up many times. The rearrangement uses TRBV10-1 and TRBJ2-3; no firm D call. This CDR3 region has 14 residues. Germline V gene data show CDR1 as WNHNN and CDR2 as SYGVQD (reference sequence). Between the trimmed V and J ends, which lost 10 bases and 5 bases, there was a span of 19 bases. The CDR3 coding sequence is TGCGCCACCTCCTTAGGGTCTGCCCAAGATACGCAGTATTTT. Amino acid sequence: CATSLGSAQDTQYF.

This clonotype was observed a handful of times. The chain carries TRBV7-6 and TRBJ2-3; no reliable D call. This CDR3 has 16 amino acids. Germline V gene data show CDR1 as SGHVS and CDR2 as FNYEAQ. Trimming removed 2 bases from V and 5 bases from J, with 17 bases in between. As DNA, the CDR3 is TGTGCCAGCAGCTTATTTGCCACCCAGCCCGAAGATACGCAGTATTTT. Translation gives CASSLFATQPEDTQYF.

Many counts were recorded for this clonotype. This sequence joins TRBV10-3 and TRBJ1-3; no firm D call. The ends were cut back, 2 bases at V and 1 base at J, with 9 bases in the middle. From germline, CDR1 is ENHRY and CDR2 SYGVKD. The CDR3 extends over 15 amino acids. In DNA, the CDR3 is TGTGCCATCAGTGAGGCCCCTTTTTCTGGAAACACCATATATTTT. It translates to CAISEAPFSGNTIYF.

The chain has TRBV7-9 and TRBJ1-3; D might be TRBD1 (5 bases). V was trimmed by 5 bases and J by 4 bases, leaving 18 bases between them. There are 16 residues in the CDR3. Looked up from germline, CDR1 is SEHNR and CDR2 is FQNEAQ (reference sequence). CDR3 protein: CASSDHPGLSGNTIYF. For the CDR3, the DNA is TGTGCCAGCAGCGACCACCCGGGACTATCGGGAAACACCATATATTTT. Supplemented by reference TRBV7-9 and TRBJ1-3, the full variable domain reads DTGVSQNPRHKITKRGQNVTFRCDPISEHNRLYWYRQTLGQGPEFLTYFQNEAQLEKSRLLSDRFSAERPKGSFSTLEIQRTEQGDSAMYLCASSDHPGLSGNTIYFGEGSWLTVV.

This chain uses TRBV11-1 with TRBJ2-2; 13 bases fit TRBD2. J gave up 7 bases and V 5 bases, and 4 bases lay outside the gene matches. CDR3 length equals 15 residues. Germline V CDR1 and CDR2: SGHAT, FQDESV (reference sequence). CDR3 in amino acids: CASSPGTSGDGELFF. Here the CDR3 DNA reads TGTGCCAGCAGCCCGGGGACTAGCGGGGACGGGGAGCTGTTTTTT. Full variable domain (remainder filled in from reference TRBV11-1 and TRBJ2-2): EAEVAQSPRYKITEKSQAVAFWCDPISGHATLYWYRQILGQGPELLVQFQDESVVDDSQLPKDRFSAERLKGVDSTLKIQPAELGDSAMYLCASSPGTSGDGELFFGEGSRLTVL.

This clonotype was detected a few times. CDR3 nucleotide sequence: TGTGCCAGCAGCTTAGTGTGGAGCGGGGGGGCCGGGGCAGATACGCAGTATTTT. Translating it yields CASSLVWSGGAGADTQYF. The V gene is TRBV7-2, the J gene TRBJ2-3, with 10 bases matching TRBD2. The V segment lost 1 base and the J segment 4 bases; nucleotides outside the gene matches: 11. The CDR3 is 18 residues long. Germline V CDR1 and CDR2: SGHTA, FQGNSA.

The chain recombines TRBV12-5 with TRBJ2-2; D is undetermined. CDR3 length: 14 amino acids. V lost 1 base and J lost 7, with 10 bases in between. The germline V gene encodes CDR1 LGHNT and CDR2 FRNRAP. Here the CDR3 reads CASGLGSLRGELFF. DNA for the CDR3: TGTGCTAGTGGTTTGGGCTCTCTACGCGGGGAGCTGTTTTTT.

The chain uses TRBV6-5 and TRBJ2-1; 10 bases line up with TRBD2. V was clipped by 2 bases and J by 2 bases; unmatched bases: 6. The germline gives CDR1 MNHEY, CDR2 SVGAGI. CDR3 length equals 17 residues. CDR3 protein: CASSYVSSGGTYNEQFF. In DNA, the CDR3 is TGTGCCAGCAGTTACGTGTCTAGCGGGGGAACCTACAATGAGCAGTTCTTC.

This chain connects TRBV25-1 to TRBJ1-4; D gene unclear. Germline V gene sequence: CDR1 MGHDK, CDR2 SYGVNS. This CDR3 is 11 amino acids long. Trimming took 1 base from V and 8 from J, leaving 2 bases between them. CDR3 coding DNA: TGTGCCAGCAGTGAATGGGAAAAACTGTTTTTT. Translation: CASSEWEKLFF.

CDR3 in DNA: TGCGCCAGCAGCGCGGCGGGGACAGGGGACACTGAAGCTTTCTTT. Its protein product is CASSAAGTGDTEAFF. The V call is TRBV5-1, the J call TRBJ1-1; 10 bases match TRBD1. The V gene end was trimmed by 4 bases and the J gene end by 3 bases; junction bases not matched to a gene: 6. From germline, CDR1 is SGHRS and CDR2 YFSETQ. The CDR3 length is 15 residues.

This clonotype appeared a few times. The chain combines TRBV7-9 with TRBJ1-5; TRBD1 agrees at 9 bases. The CDR3 is 19 residues long. The germline CDR1 and CDR2 sequences are SEHNR and FQNEAQ (reference sequence). The junction had 18 bases not matched to a gene; V was cut back by 4 bases and J by 5 bases. CDR3 sequence: CASSSQPGQGRAGDQPQHF. In DNA form, the CDR3 reads TGTGCCAGCAGCTCCCAGCCGGGACAGGGTCGGGCGGGGGATCAGCCCCAGCATTTT.

The rearrangement joins TRBV3-1 to TRBJ2-3, with D tentatively TRBD1 or TRBD2 (7 bases each). The CDR3 has 15 amino acids. Germline loops: CDR1 LGHDT, CDR2 YNNKEL (reference sequence). V was shortened by 7 bases and J by 1 base, with 15 bases between the two germline ends. The CDR3 nucleotides read TGTGCCAGCAACCCCAGGGGGGGCGGCACAGATACGCAGTATTTT. Residues: CASNPRGGGTDTQYF.